This T cell receptor beta chain was sequenced during a study of OX40 agonist ivuxolimab in advanced cancers. Study overall: Ivuxolimab doses were 0.01, 0.1, 0.3, 1.5, 3 or 10 mg/kg every 2 weeks. Earlier treatment with anti-PD-1, anti-PD-L1 or anti-CTLA-4 was permitted, and approximately 38% had received some.

The V gene lost 1 base and the J gene lost 3 bases, with 12 bases spanning the gap. The CDR3 runs to 15 residues. CDR1 and CDR2 from the germline V gene are MGHRA and YSYEKL. Method: immunoSEQ multiplex PCR; TCRdb's copy keeps in-frame clones and lacks some. The sample shows tens of thousands of clones, about 90% of them seen only once. The TCR was taken from an adult with an advanced solid tumor such as melanoma, head and neck, liver or kidney cancer. The starting material was CD4+ or CD8+ T cells sorted from blood, obtained in a trial of the OX40 agonist ivuxolimab. This chain joins TRBV4-1 and TRBJ1-2; D uncertain. The CDR3: CASSQVGRADYGYTF. The DNA for the CDR3 is TGCGCCAGCAGCCAAGTAGGGCGCGCGGACTATGGCTACACCTTC.